The rows below give T cell receptor beta chains drawn from one sample of a study of shared clonotypes between healthy human individuals. The repertoire was sequenced with immunoSEQ multiplex PCR; TCRdb's copy has only in-frame clones and lacks some. The table has around 1.5 million clones, 98% seen once. The sample taken for sequencing was naive CD4+ T cells sorted from blood. These receptors originate from a man aged 30 to 45 in good health. The CDR3 runs from the conserved cysteine through the conserved F or W. The D gene is left open where the match is weak. Not every row has a clone size; where given, it reads once, few, many or a size class.

d_gene	j_gene	v_gene	abundance	CDR3aa	CDR3nt
.	TRBJ1-1	TRBV2	.	CASNYRANTEAFF	TGTGCCAGCAATTACAGGGCTAACACTGAAGCTTTCTTT
.	TRBJ2-1	TRBV30	.	CAWAGGPRDYNEQFF	TGTGCCTGGGCCGGTGGACCCCGGGACTACAATGAGCAGTTCTTC
.	TRBJ1-1	TRBV6-5	once	CASSYKGGQDTEAFF	TGTGCCAGCAGTTACAAAGGGGGGCAGGACACTGAAGCTTTCTTT
TRBD2	TRBJ2-6	TRBV4-1	.	CASGLQLAGTSGANVLTF	TGCGCCAGCGGGCTTCAACTAGCGGGGACTTCTGGGGCCAACGTCCTGACTTTC
.	TRBJ2-7	TRBV7-2	once	CASSSDSTYEQYF	TGTGCCAGCAGCTCGGACAGCACCTACGAGCAGTACTTC
TRBD1	TRBJ2-2	TRBV7-6	.	CASSLEMRQGKTGELFF	TGTGCCAGCAGCTTAGAAATGAGACAGGGAAAGACCGGGGAGCTGTTTTTT
TRBD1	TRBJ2-7	TRBV18	.	CASSKGQEPYEQYF	TGTGCCAGCTCAAAGGGACAGGAACCCTACGAGCAGTACTTC
TRBD1	TRBJ1-2	TRBV5-5	.	CASSLVMTGLGYGYTF	TGTGCCAGCAGCTTGGTAATGACAGGGCTGGGCTATGGCTACACCTTC
.	TRBJ2-7	TRBV29-1	once	CSVEYSPYEQYF	TGCAGCGTTGAATATTCTCCCTACGAGCAGTACTTC
.	TRBJ2-7	TRBV15	.	CATSRGSSYEQYF	TGTGCCACCAGCAGAGGAAGTTCCTACGAGCAGTACTTC
.	TRBJ1-1	TRBV5-1	.	CASSLVWEETEAFF	TGCGCCAGCAGCTTGGTGTGGGAGGAAACTGAAGCTTTCTTT
TRBD1	TRBJ2-2	TRBV4-1	.	CASSPADRVDTGELFF	TGCGCCAGCAGCCCCGCTGACAGGGTCGACACCGGGGAGCTGTTTTTT
.	TRBJ2-1	TRBV2	.	CASRQTSQNEQFF	TGTGCCAGCAGACAGACTAGTCAGAATGAGCAGTTCTTC
TRBD2	TRBJ2-7	TRBV19	.	CASSLAEKYEQYF	TGTGCCAGTAGTCTAGCGGAAAAATACGAGCAGTACTTC
.	TRBJ1-4	TRBV7-6	once	CASSLQATNEKLFF	TGTGCCAGCAGCCTACAGGCAACTAATGAAAAACTGTTTTTT
.	TRBJ2-2	TRBV6-7	.	CASSYERGTNTGELFF	TGTGCCAGCAGTTACGAACGAGGCACGAACACCGGGGAGCTGTTTTTT
.	TRBJ2-1	TRBV7-6	once	CASRRVGYNEQFF	TGTGCCTCGAGAAGGGTTGGGTACAATGAGCAGTTCTTC
.	TRBJ1-4	TRBV10-2	.	CASSETNEKLFF	TGCGCCAGCAGTGAGACGAATGAAAAACTGTTTTTT
.	TRBJ1-1	TRBV5-1	.	CASSSTGMNTEAFF	TGCGCCAGCAGCTCAACAGGGATGAACACTGAAGCTTTCTTT